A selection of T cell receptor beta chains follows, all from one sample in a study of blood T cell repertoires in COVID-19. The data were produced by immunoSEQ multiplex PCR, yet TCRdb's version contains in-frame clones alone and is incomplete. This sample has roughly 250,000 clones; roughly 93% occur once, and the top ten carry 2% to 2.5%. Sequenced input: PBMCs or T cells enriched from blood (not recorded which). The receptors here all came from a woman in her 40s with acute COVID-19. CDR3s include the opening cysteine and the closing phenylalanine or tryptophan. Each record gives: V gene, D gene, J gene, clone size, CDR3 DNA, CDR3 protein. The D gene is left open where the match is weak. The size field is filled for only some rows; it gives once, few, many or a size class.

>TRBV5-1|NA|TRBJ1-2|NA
TGCGCCAGCAGCCTACCTGGCCAGGCTAACTATGGCTACACCTTC
CASSLPGQANYGYTF
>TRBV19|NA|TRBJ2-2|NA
TGTGCCAGCCATAACACCGGGGAGCTGTTTTTT
CASHNTGELFF
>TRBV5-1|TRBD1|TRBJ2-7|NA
TGCGCCAGCAGCTTACAGGGGGTGTTTTACGAGCAGTACTTC
CASSLQGVFYEQYF
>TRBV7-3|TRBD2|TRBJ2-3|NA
TGTGCCAGCAGCTCCCCAACACTAGCGGGCCCTAGCACAGATACGCAGTATTTT
CASSSPTLAGPSTDTQYF
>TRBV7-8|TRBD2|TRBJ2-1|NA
TGTGCCAGCAGCCAGGGCGGGACTAGCGGCCTCTCCTACAATGAGCAGTTCTTC
CASSQGGTSGLSYNEQFF
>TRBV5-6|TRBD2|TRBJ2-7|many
TGTGCCAGCAGCCCTGGACTAGCGGGGCCCTACGAGCAGTACTTC
CASSPGLAGPYEQYF
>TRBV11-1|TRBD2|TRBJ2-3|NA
TGTGCCAGCAGCTTAGCGAGGTTAGCGGGGGGGCCAGGGCCAGATACGCAGTATTTT
CASSLARLAGGPGPDTQYF
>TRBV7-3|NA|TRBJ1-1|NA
TGTGCCAGCAGCGCGAGTAGGAACACTGAAGCTTTCTTT
CASSASRNTEAFF
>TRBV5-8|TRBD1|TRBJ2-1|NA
TGTGCCAGCAGACACAACACCGGGACAGGGGTTGGTGAGCAGTTCTTC
CASRHNTGTGVGEQFF
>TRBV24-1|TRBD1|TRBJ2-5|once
TGTGCCACCACGGGGACCTCCGGACAGGGTAAGACCCAGTACTTC
CATTGTSGQGKTQYF
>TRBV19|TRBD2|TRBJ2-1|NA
TGTGCCAGTACCCCGGGGAGAACGAAAATTCGGACTAGCGGAACCTACAATGAGCAGTTCTTC
CASTPGRTKIRTSGTYNEQFF
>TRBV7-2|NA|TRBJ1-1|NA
TGTGCCAGCAGCTTACAGAACATGAACACTGAAGCTTTCTTT
CASSLQNMNTEAFF
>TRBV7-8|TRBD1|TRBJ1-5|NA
TGTGCCAGCAGTATACCCAGGGGGTCCAGCAATCAGCCCCAGCATTTT
CASSIPRGSSNQPQHF
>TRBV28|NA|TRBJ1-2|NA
TGTGCCAGCAGAACACATGACTGGTATGGCTACACCTTC
CASRTHDWYGYTF
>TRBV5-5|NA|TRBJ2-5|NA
TGTGCCAGCAGCTTGGCTGCGGGGCCGGGGGAGACCCAGTACTTC
CASSLAAGPGETQYF
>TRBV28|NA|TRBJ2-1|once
TGTGCCAGCAGTTTATCGTTGGCGGCCGATGAGCAGTTCTTC
CASSLSLAADEQFF
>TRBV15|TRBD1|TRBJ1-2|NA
TGTGCCACCAGCAATTATCAGGGGGCGATACATGGCTACACCTTC
CATSNYQGAIHGYTF
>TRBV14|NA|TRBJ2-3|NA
TGTGCCAGCAGCCAAGTTTCTTTCTCCTCTCCCGATACGCAGTATTTT
CASSQVSFSSPDTQYF
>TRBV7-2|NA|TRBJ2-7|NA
TGTGCCAGCAGTCCCGGGACAACCTCCTACGAGCAGTACTTC
CASSPGTTSYEQYF
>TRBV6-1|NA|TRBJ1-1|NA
TGTGCCAGCAGTGAATTTCAGGGCATGAACACTGAAGCTTTCTTT
CASSEFQGMNTEAFF
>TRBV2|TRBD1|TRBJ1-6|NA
TGTGCCAGCAGGGAGGACAGGGGCAATTCACCCCTCCACTTT
CASREDRGNSPLHF
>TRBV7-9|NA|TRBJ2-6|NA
TGTGCCAGCAGCTTTTTAGCGGCCTACTCTGGGGCCAACGTCCTGACTTTC
CASSFLAAYSGANVLTF
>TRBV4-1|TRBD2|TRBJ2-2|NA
TGCGCCAGCAGCCAAGAAGTGGGAGTAGCGGGGGGGTGGACCGGGGAGCTGTTTTTT
CASSQEVGVAGGWTGELFF
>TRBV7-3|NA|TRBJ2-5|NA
TGTGCCAGCAGCCCCGCGGGGGCTACAGGGGAGACCCAGTACTTC
CASSPAGATGETQYF
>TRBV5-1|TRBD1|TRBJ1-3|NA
TGCGCCAGCAGCTTAGAGGACAGGGGGTCTGGAAACACCATATATTTT
CASSLEDRGSGNTIYF
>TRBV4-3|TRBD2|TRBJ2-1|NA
TGCGCCAGCAGCCAATCCGGGACTAGCGGGAGGGCAAATGAGCAGTTCTTC
CASSQSGTSGRANEQFF
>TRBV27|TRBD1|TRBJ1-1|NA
TGTGCCAGCAGTTTATCCTTGGACAGGGACACTGAAGCTTTCTTT
CASSLSLDRDTEAFF
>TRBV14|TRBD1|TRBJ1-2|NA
TGTGCCAGCAGCCAAAACAGGGGGCCAAACTATGGCTACACCTTC
CASSQNRGPNYGYTF
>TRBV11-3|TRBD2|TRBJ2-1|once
TGTGCCAGCAGCCCGGGACTAGCGGGAGGCCCCTACAATGAGCAGTTCTTC
CASSPGLAGGPYNEQFF
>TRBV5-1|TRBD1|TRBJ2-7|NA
TGCGCCAGCAGCTGGACCGGGACAGGCAGCTCCTACGAGCAGTACTTC
CASSWTGTGSSYEQYF
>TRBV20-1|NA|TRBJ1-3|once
TGCAGTGCTAGTGCGAGGGAAGCCTCTGGAAACACCATATATTTT
CSASAREASGNTIYF
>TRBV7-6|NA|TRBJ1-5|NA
TGTGCCAGCAGCTTAGCGGTGGCTAATCAGCCCCAGCATTTT
CASSLAVANQPQHF
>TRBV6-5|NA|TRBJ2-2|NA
TGTGCCAGCAGCGTCGGCGACAGAAGAACCGGGGAGCTGTTTTTT
CASSVGDRRTGELFF
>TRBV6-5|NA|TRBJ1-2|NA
TGTGCCAGCAGGTCCCCGGCTAACTATGGCTACACCTTC
CASRSPANYGYTF
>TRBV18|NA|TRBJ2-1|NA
TGTGCCAGCTCACCAGGGAACGGACTCCTTACCAATGAGCAGTTCTTC
CASSPGNGLLTNEQFF
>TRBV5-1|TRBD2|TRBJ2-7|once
TGCGCCAGCAGAAATCGGGAGGGAGCCGAGCAGTACTTC
CASRNREGAEQYF
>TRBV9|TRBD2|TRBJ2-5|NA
TGTGCCAGCCGGGGGGTCGGAGAGACCCAGTACTTC
CASRGVGETQYF